The next 10 T cell receptor beta chains were all read from a single sample in a study of T cells in Graves' hyperthyroidism and ophthalmopathy (dated by TCRdb to about 2019). The method was multiplex PCR. The data were produced on an Illumina HiSeq 2000. Amplification of TCR beta CDR3 regions was carried out from RNA transcripts. The first round of RT-PCR for the TCR CDR3 was performed with the HTBI primer set and the Qiagen OneStep RT-PCR kit. TCRdb reworked the public reads: Q25 trimming with fastp, MiXCR clone assembly, productive beta chains retained. Every distinct CDR3 protein forms one entry, paired with its most common genes and DNA. In this sample the table shows about 37,000 distinct CDR3 sequences, around 56% of which occur a single time. The ten largest clones add up to roughly 16% of the sample. Sequenced sample: blood. These receptors all come from a man aged 35 to 55 with Graves' ophthalmopathy.

Ten or more counts support this clonotype. The chain uses TRBV4-1 and TRBJ2-1, with TRBD1 identical over 9 bases. The germline V gene encodes CDR1 MGHRA and CDR2 YSYEKL. The junction had 2 bases not matched to a gene; V was cut back by 4 bases and J by 7 bases. The CDR3 consists of 13 residues. For the CDR3, the DNA is TGCGCCAGCAGCCGAGGACAGGGGAATGAGCAGTTCTTC. Protein: CASSRGQGNEQFF.

The sample holds a few counts of this clonotype. One junction end disagrees with the germline gene, perhaps due to a read error. The chain is built from TRBV18 and TRBJ1-1; D not resolved. The CDR3 is 17 amino acids. Germline CDR1 KGHSH, CDR2 LQKENI. The CDR3 sequence: CASSPLNLRTGNTEAFF. In DNA form, the CDR3 reads TGTGCCAGCTCGCCACTAAACCTCAGGACGGGGAACACTGAAGCTTTCTTT.

This clonotype was picked up many times. The chain combines TRBV9 with TRBJ2-5; D ambiguous. Trimming pared 0 bases from V and 4 bases from J, leaving 10 bases between. Germline V lookup: CDR1 SGDLS, CDR2 YYNGEE. This CDR3 region has 14 residues. In DNA form, the CDR3 reads TGTGCCAGCAGCGTAGGGCCCCCTCGAGAGACCCAGTACTTC. Translating it yields CASSVGPPRETQYF.

As regards this clonotype: A junction end diverges from the germline sequence, so it may reflect a read error. The chain joins TRBV4-2 to TRBJ2-1; possibly TRBD1 for D (5 bases). Germline V gene lookup returns CDR1 LGHNA and CDR2 YNFKEQ. The length of the CDR3 is 15 residues. This chain's CDR3 is CASSQVAGNSNQQFF. CDR3 nucleotide sequence: TGTGCCAGCAGCCAAGTAGCAGGGAATAGCAATCAGCAGTTCTTC.

This clonotype is labeled as medium-sized (0.01 to 0.1%). The V and J genes are TRBV10-3 and TRBJ2-2; D unclear. The V end was cut by 0 bases, the J end by 4 bases, with 15 bases between. This CDR3 has 17 amino acids. The germline V gene has CDR1 ENHRY and CDR2 SYGVKD. The DNA of the CDR3 is TGTGCCATCAGTGAGTCGTTCAGGAACAAGGGCACCGGGGAGCTGTTTTTT. It encodes CAISESFRNKGTGELFF.

By frequency in the sample, this clonotype is medium-sized. V gene TRBV7-8 combines with J gene TRBJ1-6; the D gene is possibly TRBD1 (5 bases). CDR1 and CDR2 from the germline V gene are SGHVS and FQNEAQ. This CDR3 has 14 amino acids. The ends were cut back, 5 bases at V and 7 bases at J, with 12 bases in the middle. The CDR3 is CASSARGQNSPLHF. CDR3 coding DNA: TGTGCCAGCAGCGCAAGGGGTCAAAATTCACCCCTCCACTTT.

This clonotype occurred many times. The V gene is TRBV7-3, the J gene TRBJ2-5; TRBD2 agrees at 8 bases. V shed 5 bases, J shed 1 base, and the junction held 6 bases outside the gene matches. In germline, CDR1 is SGHTA, CDR2 FQGTGA. This CDR3 contains 15 residues. The CDR3 sequence: CASSQTGTSQETQYF. The CDR3 DNA sequence: TGTGCCAGCAGCCAAACCGGGACTAGCCAAGAGACCCAGTACTTC.

Worth noting for this clonotype: Since a much larger clone is just one base distant, this may be a read error. The V and J genes are TRBV27 and TRBJ2-1, with D tentatively TRBD2 (5 bases). The CDR3 runs 15 residues. The V and J ends lost 10 bases and 0 bases respectively, with 16 bases between them. Germline lookup yields CDR1 MNHEY and CDR2 SMNVEV (reference sequence). The CDR3 nucleotides read TGTGCCATCCATACGAGGGTTGGCTCCTACAATGAGCAGTTCTTC. Its translation: CAIHTRVGSYNEQFF.

This clonotype has at least ten counts. The V and J genes are TRBV6-6 and TRBJ1-5, with 7 bases identical to TRBD1. V gave up 2 bases and J gave up 6 bases; unmatched junction bases: 13. This CDR3 comprises 17 residues. Looked up from germline, CDR1 is MNHNY and CDR2 is SVGAGI (reference sequence). The CDR3 loop is CASSYRPGGRDGQPQHF. The CDR3 DNA reads as TGTGCCAGCAGTTACCGGCCAGGGGGGCGTGATGGTCAGCCCCAGCATTTT.

The J gene is TRBJ1-2, the V gene TRBV25-1; 7 bases map to TRBD1. The trim removed 4 bases at V and 6 bases at J, leaving 11 bases unmatched. Germline assignment: CDR1 MGHDK and CDR2 SYGVNS. This CDR3 has 15 residues. The CDR3 loop is CASSAIPQGRNGYTF. Here the CDR3 DNA reads TGTGCCAGCAGTGCTATACCACAGGGGAGGAATGGCTACACCTTC.